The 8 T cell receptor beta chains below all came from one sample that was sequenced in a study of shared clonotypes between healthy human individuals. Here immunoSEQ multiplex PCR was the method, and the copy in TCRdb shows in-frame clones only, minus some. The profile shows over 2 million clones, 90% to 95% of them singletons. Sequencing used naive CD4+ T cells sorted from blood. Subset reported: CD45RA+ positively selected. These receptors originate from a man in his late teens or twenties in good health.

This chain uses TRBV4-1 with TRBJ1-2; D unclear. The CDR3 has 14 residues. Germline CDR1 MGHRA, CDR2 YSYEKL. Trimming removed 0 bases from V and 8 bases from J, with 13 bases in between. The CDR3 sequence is CASSQDPGRLGYTF. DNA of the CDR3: TGCGCCAGCAGCCAAGATCCCGGGCGGCTGGGCTACACCTTC.

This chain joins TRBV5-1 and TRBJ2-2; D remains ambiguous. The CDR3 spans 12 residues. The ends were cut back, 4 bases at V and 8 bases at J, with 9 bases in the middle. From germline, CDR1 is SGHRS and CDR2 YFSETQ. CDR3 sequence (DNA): TGCGCCAGCAGCCTAGGCCAGGGGGAGCTGTTTTTT. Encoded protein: CASSLGQGELFF.

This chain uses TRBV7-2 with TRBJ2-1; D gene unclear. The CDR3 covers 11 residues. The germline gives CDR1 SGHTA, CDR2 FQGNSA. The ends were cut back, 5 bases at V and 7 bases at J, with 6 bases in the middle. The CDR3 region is CASSPMNEQFF. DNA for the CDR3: TGTGCCAGCAGCCCTATGAATGAGCAGTTCTTC.

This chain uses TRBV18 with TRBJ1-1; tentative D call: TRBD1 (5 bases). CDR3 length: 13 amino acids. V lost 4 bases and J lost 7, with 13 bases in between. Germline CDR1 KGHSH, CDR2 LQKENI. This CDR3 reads CASSRGTDREAFF. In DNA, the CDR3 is TGTGCCAGCTCACGAGGGACTGACCGTGAAGCTTTCTTT.

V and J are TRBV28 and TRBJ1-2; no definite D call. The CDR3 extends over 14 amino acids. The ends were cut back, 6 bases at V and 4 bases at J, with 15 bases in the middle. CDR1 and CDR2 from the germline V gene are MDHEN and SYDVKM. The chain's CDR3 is CASRVGVGSYGYTF. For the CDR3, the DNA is TGTGCCAGCAGGGTTGGCGTTGGGTCCTATGGCTACACCTTC.

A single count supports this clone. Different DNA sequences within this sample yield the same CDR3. For the CDR3, the DNA is TGTGCCAGCAGTGAAGGAGGAGAGACCCAGTACTTC. Translated: CASSEGGETQYF. The chain couples TRBV6-1 to TRBJ2-5; D is unclear. From germline, CDR1 is MNHNS and CDR2 SASEGT. The CDR3 totals 12 residues. V lost 1 base and J lost 4, with 4 bases in between.

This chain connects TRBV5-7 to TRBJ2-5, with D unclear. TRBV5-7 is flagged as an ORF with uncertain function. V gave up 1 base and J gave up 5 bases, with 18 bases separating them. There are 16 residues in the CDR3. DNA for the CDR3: TGTGCCAGCAGCTTGTTATTCGAAACACCCGGGGAGACCCAGTACTTC. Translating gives CASSLLFETPGETQYF.

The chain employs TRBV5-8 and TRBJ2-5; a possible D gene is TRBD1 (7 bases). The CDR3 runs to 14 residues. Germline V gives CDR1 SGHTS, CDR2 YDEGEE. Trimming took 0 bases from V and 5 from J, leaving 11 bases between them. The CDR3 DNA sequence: TGTGCCAGCAGCTTGGAACAGGGGAGGGAGACCCAGTACTTC. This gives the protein CASSLEQGRETQYF.